This TCR beta chain was observed in a study of cytomegalovirus exposure and HLA in healthy donors. The PCR was carried out with 60 Vbeta primers and 13 Jbeta primers. TCRdb keeps only in-frame clones here, not all; method: immunoSEQ multiplex PCR. This specimen shows tens of thousands of clones; the ten leading clones hold 9% to 15%. The length of the CDR3 is 13 residues. Germline loops: CDR1 SGHRS, CDR2 YFSETQ. Trimming took 5 bases from V and 8 from J; bases not matched to a gene: 5. The source of this sequence is a woman aged 55-70 years in good health and CMV-seropositive. Material: PBMCs. V and J are TRBV5-1 and TRBJ1-4, with 8 positions matching TRBD1. The CDR3, as DNA: TGCGCCAGCAGAGGACAGGGAGACGAAAAACTGTTTTTT. It codes for CASRGQGDEKLFF.